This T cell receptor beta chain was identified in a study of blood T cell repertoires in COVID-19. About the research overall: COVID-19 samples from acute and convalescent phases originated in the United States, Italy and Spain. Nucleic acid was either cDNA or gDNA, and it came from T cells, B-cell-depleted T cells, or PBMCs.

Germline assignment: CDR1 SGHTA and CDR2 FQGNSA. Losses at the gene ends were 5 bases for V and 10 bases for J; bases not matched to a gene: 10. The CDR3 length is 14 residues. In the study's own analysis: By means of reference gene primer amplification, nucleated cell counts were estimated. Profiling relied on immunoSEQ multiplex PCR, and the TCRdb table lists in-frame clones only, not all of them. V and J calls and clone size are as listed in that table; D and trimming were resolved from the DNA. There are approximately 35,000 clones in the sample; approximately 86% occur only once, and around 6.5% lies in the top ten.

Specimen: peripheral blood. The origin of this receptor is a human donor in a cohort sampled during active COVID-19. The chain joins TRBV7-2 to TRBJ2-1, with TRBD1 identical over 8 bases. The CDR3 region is CASSLQTGADEQFF. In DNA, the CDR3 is TGTGCCAGCAGCCTCCAGACAGGGGCCGACGAGCAGTTCTTC.